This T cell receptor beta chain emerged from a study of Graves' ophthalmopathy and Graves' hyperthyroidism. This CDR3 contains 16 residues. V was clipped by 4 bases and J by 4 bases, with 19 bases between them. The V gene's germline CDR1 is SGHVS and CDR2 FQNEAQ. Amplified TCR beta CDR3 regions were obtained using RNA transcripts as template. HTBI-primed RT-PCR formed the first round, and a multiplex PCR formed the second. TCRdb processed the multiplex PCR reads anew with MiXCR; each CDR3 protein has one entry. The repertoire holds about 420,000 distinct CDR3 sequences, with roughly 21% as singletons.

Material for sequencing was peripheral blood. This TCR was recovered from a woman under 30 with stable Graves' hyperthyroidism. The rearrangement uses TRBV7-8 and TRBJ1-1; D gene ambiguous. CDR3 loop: CASSSLGISLSTEAFF. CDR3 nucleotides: TGTGCCAGCAGCTCTCTCGGAATCTCTTTAAGCACTGAAGCTTTCTTT.